What follows are 5 T cell receptor beta chains derived from one specimen sequenced in a study of Ad26.COV2.S vaccination and SARS-CoV-2 variants. TCRdb's table, derived via immunoSEQ multiplex PCR, lists solely in-frame clones and lacks some. In the table there are tens of thousands of clones, about four fifths of which are singletons. The input for sequencing was peripheral blood, taken after recovery from COVID-19. The receptors were gathered from a human donor who had recovered from COVID-19.

The CDR3 region is CASSLGGYNGYTF. The CDR3 DNA reads as TGTGCCAGCAGTTTAGGGGGGTATAACGGCTACACCTTC. The rearrangement joins TRBV12-3 or TRBV12-4 to TRBJ1-2, with D maybe TRBD1 (5 bases). Trimming cost V 1 base and J 8 bases, with 11 bases left between them. The CDR3 loop spans 13 amino acids.

The V and J genes are TRBV5-1 and TRBJ2-7; a possible D gene is TRBD1 (6 bases). Deletions cut 2 bases from V and 9 bases from J, with 18 bases between. This CDR3 contains 14 residues. Per germline, CDR1 SGHRS and CDR2 YFSETQ. CDR3 sequence (DNA): TGCGCCAGCAGCTTCAGGGGAACCAATGATGGGCAGTACTTC. Translating it yields CASSFRGTNDGQYF.

J is TRBJ2-1 and V is TRBV5-1; 9 bases align to TRBD2. The J segment lost 7 bases and the V segment lost 4 bases, leaving 9 bases of the junction unmatched. The germline V gene has CDR1 SGHRS and CDR2 YFSETQ. CDR3 length: 15 residues. The CDR3 DNA reads as TGCGCCAGCAGCCCCCCGGGACTAGCAGGGAATGAGCAGTTCTTC. As protein: CASSPPGLAGNEQFF.

This clone was counted only a few times. The CDR3 region has the DNA TGTGCCAGCAGCCCCACCAGCGGGAACACCGGGGAGCTGTTTTTT. It encodes CASSPTSGNTGELFF. The chain joins TRBV5-4 to TRBJ2-2; the D gene is possibly TRBD2 (5 bases). V lost 4 bases to trimming and J lost 1 base, with 11 bases between them. CDR1 and CDR2 (germline): SGHNT, YYREEE (reference sequence). The CDR3 is 15 amino acids.

The genes are TRBV5-1 and TRBJ1-1, with 8 nucleotides matching TRBD1. The trim removed 4 bases at V and 6 bases at J, leaving 8 bases unmatched. Germline CDR1 SGHRS, CDR2 YFSETQ. The CDR3 is 14 amino acids. The CDR3 reads CASSATGVRAEAFF. The CDR3 DNA follows: TGCGCCAGCAGCGCGACAGGGGTTCGGGCTGAAGCTTTCTTT.